This T cell receptor (beta chain) was identified in a study of radiation and T cells in renal cell carcinoma. V shed 3 bases, J shed 2 bases, and the junction held 7 bases outside the gene matches. This CDR3 spans 15 amino acids. Germline CDR1 GTSNPN, CDR2 SVGIG (reference sequence). Specified time point: blood 4 weeks post-SBRT, at nephrectomy. The sample's treatment: 15 Gy SBRT to primary tumor, nephrectomy 4 weeks later. Sequencing was performed with immunoSEQ multiplex PCR; in TCRdb, only in-frame clones are kept and a portion is missing. The sample yields 130,000 to 150,000 clones, roughly 90% seen once.

The sample here was blood, taken from a patient whose treatment included radiotherapy and nephrectomy. The sequence was collected from a woman in her fifties or sixties with renal cell carcinoma. The V gene is TRBV30, the J gene TRBJ2-3; 8 bases fit TRBD2. CDR3 protein: CAWSRGGPSTDTQYF. Here the CDR3 DNA reads TGTGCCTGGAGCCGGGGGGGACCCTCCACAGATACGCAGTATTTT.